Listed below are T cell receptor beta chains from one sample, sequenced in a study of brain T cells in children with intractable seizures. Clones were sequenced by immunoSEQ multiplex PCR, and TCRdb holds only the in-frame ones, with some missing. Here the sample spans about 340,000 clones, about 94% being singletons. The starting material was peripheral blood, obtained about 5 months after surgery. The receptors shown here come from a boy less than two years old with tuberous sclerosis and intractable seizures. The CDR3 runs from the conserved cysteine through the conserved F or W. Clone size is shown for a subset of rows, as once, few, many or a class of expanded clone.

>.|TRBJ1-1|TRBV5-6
CASSLGTQGEAFF
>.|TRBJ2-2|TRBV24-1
CATSDSTRQGRSPGELFF
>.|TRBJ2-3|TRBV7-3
CASSSSPLRGGTDTQYF
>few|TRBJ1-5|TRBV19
CASSGKQDQPQHF
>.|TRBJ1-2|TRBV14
CASSPVHGVNYGYTF
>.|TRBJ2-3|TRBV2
CASNAGWTSGGSTDTQYF
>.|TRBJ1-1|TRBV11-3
CASNPSGNTEAFF
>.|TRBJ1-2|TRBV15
CATSRDQLGENYGYTF
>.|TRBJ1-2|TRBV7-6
CASSPQTGFYGYTF
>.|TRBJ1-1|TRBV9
CASSSLGMNTEAFF
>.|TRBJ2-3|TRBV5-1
CASSGYRVGDTQYF
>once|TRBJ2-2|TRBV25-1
CASSDRNTGELFF
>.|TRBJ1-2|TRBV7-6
CASSFLGQGIDGYTF
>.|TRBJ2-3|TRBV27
CASTFSTDTQYF
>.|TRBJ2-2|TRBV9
CASQMGIGQGGTGELFF
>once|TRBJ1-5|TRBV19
CASSARTGDTNQPQHF
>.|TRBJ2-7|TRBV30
CAWGQGVYEQYF
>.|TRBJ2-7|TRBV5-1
CASSLAGTPYEQYF
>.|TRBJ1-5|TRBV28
CASKWDTENSNQPQHF
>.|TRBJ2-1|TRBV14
CASSQGLPYSYNEQFF
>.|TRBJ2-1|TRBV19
CASSIPGRYQFF